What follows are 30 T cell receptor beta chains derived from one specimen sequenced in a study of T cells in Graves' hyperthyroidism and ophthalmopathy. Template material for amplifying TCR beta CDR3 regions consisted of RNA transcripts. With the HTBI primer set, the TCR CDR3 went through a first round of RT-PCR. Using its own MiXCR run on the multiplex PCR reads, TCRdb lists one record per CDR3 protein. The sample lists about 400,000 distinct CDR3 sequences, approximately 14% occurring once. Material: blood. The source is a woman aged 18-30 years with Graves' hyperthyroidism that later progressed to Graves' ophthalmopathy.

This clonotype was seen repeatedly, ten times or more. The CDR3 sequence is CASSPGTSVNNEQFF. In nucleotides, the CDR3 is TGTGCCAGCAGCCCCGGGACTAGCGTCAACAATGAGCAGTTCTTC. The V and J genes are TRBV2 and TRBJ2-1; 10 bases are a match to TRBD2. Germline CDR1 and CDR2: SNHLY and FYNNEI. The CDR3 loop spans 15 amino acids. Trimming cost V 6 bases and J 5 bases; bases outside gene matches: 7. Full variable domain (outside the CDR3, taken from reference TRBV2 and TRBJ2-1): EPEVTQTPSHQVTQMGQEVILRCVPISNHLYFYWYRQILGQKVEFLVSFYNNEISEKSEIFDDQFSVERPDGSNFTLKIRSTKLEDSAMYFCASSPGTSVNNEQFFGPGTRLTVL.

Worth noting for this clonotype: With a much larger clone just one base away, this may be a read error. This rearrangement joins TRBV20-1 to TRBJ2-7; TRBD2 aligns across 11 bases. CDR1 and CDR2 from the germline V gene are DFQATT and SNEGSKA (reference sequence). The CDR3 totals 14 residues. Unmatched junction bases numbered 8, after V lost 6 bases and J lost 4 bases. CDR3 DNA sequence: TGCAGTGCCTCCCCCCGGACTAGCGGGTACGAGCAGTACTTC. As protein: CSASPRTSGYEQYF.

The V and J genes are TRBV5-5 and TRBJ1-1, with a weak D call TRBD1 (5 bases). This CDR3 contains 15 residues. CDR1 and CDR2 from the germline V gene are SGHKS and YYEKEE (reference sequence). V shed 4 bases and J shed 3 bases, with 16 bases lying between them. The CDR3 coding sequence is TGTGCCAGCAGCACCGGACACCTGGATTACACTGAAGCTTTCTTT. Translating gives CASSTGHLDYTEAFF.

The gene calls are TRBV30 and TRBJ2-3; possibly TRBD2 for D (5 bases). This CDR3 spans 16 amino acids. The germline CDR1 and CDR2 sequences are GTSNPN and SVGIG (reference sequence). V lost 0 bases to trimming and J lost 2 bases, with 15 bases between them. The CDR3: CAWSVGSGLNTDTQYF. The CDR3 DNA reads TGTGCCTGGAGTGTGGGGAGCGGACTTAACACAGATACGCAGTATTTT.

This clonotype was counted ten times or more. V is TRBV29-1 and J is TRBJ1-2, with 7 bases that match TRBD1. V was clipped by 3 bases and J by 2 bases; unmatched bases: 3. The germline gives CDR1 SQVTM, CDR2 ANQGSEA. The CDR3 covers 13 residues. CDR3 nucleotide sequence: TGCAGCGTTGACGACAGGGCAAACTATGGCTACACCTTC. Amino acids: CSVDDRANYGYTF.

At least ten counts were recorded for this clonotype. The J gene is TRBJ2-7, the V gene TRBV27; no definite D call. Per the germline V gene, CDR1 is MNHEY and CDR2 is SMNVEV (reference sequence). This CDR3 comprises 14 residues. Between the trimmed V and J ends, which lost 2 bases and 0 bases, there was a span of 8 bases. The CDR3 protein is CASSLAASSYEQYF. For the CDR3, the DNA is TGTGCCAGCAGTTTAGCGGCGAGCTCCTACGAGCAGTACTTC.

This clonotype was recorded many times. The DNA of the CDR3 is TGTGCCAGCACCGTTAGGGAGAACACTGAAGCTTTCTTT. As protein: CASTVRENTEAFF. J is TRBJ1-1 and V is TRBV6-1; D unclear. Germline V gene sequence: CDR1 MNHNS, CDR2 SASEGT. This CDR3 is 13 amino acids long. The V end was cut by 7 bases, the J end by 1 base, with 10 bases between.

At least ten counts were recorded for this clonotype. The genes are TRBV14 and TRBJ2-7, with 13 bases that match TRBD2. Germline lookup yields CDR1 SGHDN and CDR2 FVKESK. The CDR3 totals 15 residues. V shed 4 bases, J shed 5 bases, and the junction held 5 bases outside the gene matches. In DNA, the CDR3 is TGTGCCAGCAGCCCCTACGGACTAGCGGGAGACGAGCAGTACTTC. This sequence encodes CASSPYGLAGDEQYF. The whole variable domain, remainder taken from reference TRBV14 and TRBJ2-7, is EAGVTQFPSHSVIEKGQTVTLRCDPISGHDNLYWYRRVMGKEIKFLLHFVKESKQDESGMPNNRFLAERTGGTYSTLKVQPAELEDSGVYFCASSPYGLAGDEQYFGPGTRLTVT.

CDR3 DNA: TGTGCCAGCAGTTTAGTATCCGGGACTAGCTATGTAAATGAGCAGTTCTTC. Translating gives CASSLVSGTSYVNEQFF. V usage is TRBV28 and J usage is TRBJ2-1, with 9 nucleotides matching TRBD2. The trim removed 2 bases at V and 7 bases at J, leaving 12 bases unmatched. There are 17 residues in the CDR3. Germline V gene lookup returns CDR1 MDHEN and CDR2 SYDVKM.

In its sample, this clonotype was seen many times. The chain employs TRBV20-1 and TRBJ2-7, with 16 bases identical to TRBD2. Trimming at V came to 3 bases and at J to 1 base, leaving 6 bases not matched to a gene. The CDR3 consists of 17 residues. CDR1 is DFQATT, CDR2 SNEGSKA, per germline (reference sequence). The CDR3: CSARGLAGGPQSYEQYF. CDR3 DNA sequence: TGCAGTGCTAGGGGACTAGCGGGAGGGCCTCAGTCCTACGAGCAGTACTTC.

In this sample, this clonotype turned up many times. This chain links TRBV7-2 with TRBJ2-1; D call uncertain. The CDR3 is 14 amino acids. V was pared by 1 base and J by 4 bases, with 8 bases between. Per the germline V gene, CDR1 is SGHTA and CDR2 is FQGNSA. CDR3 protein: CASSLVGTYNEQFF. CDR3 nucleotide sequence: TGTGCCAGCAGCTTAGTGGGCACGTACAATGAGCAGTTCTTC.

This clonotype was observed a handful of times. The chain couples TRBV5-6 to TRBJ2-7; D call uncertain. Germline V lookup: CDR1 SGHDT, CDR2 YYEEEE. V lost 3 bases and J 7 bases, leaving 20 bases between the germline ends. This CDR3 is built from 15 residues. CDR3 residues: CASSSVLNPTSEQYF. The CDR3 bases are TGTGCCAGCAGCTCGGTGCTCAATCCTACGAGTGAGCAGTACTTC.

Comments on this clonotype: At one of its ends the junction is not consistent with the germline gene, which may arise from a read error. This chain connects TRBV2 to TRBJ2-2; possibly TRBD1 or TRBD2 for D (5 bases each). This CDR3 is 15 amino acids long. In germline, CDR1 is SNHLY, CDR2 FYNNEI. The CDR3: CASSEGDGNTGELFF. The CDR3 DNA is TGTGCCAGCAGTGAGGGGGACGGGAACACCGGGGAGCTGTTCTTT. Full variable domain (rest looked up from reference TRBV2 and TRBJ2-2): EPEVTQTPSHQVTQMGQEVILRCVPISNHLYFYWYRQILGQKVEFLVSFYNNEISEKSEIFDDQFSVERPDGSNFTLKIRSTKLEDSAMYFCASSEGDGNTGELFFGEGSRLTVL.

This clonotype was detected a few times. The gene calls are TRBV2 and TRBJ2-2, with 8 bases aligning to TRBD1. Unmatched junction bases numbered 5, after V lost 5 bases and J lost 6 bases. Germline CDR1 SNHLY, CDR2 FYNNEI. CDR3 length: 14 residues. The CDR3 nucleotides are TGTGCCAGCAGTATACGACAGGGGCCCGGGGAGCTGTTTTTT. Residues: CASSIRQGPGELFF.

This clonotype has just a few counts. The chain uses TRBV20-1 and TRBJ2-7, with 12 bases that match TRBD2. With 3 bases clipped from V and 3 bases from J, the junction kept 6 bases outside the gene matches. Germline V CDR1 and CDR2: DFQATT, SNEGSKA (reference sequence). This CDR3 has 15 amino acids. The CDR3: CSASLRTSGIYEQYF. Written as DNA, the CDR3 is TGCAGTGCTAGCTTACGGACTAGCGGGATCTACGAGCAGTACTTC.

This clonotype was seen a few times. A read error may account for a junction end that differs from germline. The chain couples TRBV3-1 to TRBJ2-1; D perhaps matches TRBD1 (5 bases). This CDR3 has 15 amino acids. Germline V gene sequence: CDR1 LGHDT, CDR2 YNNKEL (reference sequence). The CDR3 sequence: CASIQDGGAYNEQFF. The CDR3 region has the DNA TGTGCCAGCATCCAAGATGGTGGGGCGTACAATGAGCAGTTCTTC.

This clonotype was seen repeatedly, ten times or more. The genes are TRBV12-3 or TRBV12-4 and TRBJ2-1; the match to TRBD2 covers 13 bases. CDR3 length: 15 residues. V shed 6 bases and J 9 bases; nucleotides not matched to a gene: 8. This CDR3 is CASSPGLAGAGEQFF. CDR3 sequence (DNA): TGTGCCAGCAGCCCAGGACTAGCGGGAGCGGGTGAGCAGTTCTTC.

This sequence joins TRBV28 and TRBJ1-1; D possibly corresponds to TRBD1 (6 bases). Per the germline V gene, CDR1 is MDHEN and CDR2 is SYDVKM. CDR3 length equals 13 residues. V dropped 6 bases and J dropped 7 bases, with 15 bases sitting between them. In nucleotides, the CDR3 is TGTGCCAGCAGATTCGGGACACCTTATGAAGCTTTCTTT. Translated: CASRFGTPYEAFF.

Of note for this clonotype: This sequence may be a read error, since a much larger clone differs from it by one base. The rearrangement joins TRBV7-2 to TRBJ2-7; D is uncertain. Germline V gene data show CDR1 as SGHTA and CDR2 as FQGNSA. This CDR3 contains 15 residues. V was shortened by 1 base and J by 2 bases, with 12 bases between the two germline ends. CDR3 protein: CASSLGAESPYEQYF. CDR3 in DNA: TGTGCCAGCAGCTTAGGGGCTGAGAGCCCCTACGAGCAGTACTTC.

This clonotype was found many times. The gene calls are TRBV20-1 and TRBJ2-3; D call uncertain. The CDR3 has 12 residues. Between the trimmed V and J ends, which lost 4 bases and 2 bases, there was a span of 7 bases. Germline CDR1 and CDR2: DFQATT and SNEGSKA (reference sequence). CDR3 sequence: CSAIENTDTQYF. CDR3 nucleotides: TGCAGTGCTATAGAAAACACAGATACGCAGTATTTT.

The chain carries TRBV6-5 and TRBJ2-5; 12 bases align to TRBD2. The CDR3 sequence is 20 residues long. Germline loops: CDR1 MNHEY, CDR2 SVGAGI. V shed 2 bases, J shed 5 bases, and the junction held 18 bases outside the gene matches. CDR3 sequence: CASSYPSVASGRAGRETQYF. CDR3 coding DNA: TGTGCCAGCAGTTACCCTTCCGTGGCTAGCGGGAGGGCCGGTAGGGAGACCCAGTACTTC.

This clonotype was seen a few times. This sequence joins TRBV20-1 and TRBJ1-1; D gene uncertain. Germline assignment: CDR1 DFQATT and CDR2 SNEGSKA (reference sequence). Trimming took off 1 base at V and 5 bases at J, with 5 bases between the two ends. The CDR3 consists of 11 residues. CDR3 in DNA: TGCAGTGCTAGAGCTGGAACTGAAGCTTTCTTT. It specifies CSARAGTEAFF.

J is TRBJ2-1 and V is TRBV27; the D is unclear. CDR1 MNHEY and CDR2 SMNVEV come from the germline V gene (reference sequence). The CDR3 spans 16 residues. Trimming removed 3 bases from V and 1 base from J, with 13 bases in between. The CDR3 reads CASSFFSSRSYNEQFF. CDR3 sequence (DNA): TGTGCCAGCAGTTTTTTCTCTTCTCGATCCTACAATGAGCAGTTCTTC.

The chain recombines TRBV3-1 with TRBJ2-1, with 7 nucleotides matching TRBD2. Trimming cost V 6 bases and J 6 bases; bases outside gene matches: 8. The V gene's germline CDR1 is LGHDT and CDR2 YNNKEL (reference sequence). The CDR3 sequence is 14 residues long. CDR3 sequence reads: CASRSGLFGNEQFF. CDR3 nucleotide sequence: TGTGCCAGCAGGTCGGGACTATTTGGCAATGAGCAGTTCTTC.

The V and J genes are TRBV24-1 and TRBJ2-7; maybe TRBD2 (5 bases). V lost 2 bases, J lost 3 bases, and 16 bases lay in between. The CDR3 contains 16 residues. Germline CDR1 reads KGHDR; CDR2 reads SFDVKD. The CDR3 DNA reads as TGTGCCACCAGTGATTCCCTAGCCACTTCCTTCTACGAGCAGTACTTC. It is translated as CATSDSLATSFYEQYF.

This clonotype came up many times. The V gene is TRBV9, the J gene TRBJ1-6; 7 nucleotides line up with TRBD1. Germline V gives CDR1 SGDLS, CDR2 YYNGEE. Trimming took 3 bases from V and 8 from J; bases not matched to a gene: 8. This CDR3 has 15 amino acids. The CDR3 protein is CASSGPGGWDSPLHF. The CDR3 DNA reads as TGTGCCAGCAGCGGACCAGGGGGTTGGGATTCACCCCTCCACTTT.

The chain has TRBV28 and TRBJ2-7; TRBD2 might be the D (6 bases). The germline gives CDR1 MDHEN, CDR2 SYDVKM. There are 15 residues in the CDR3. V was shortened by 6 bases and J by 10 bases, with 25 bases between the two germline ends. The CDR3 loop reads CASSQPLMLGGDQYF. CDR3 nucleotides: TGTGCCAGCAGCCAACCCTTGATGCTAGGCGGGGATCAGTACTTC.

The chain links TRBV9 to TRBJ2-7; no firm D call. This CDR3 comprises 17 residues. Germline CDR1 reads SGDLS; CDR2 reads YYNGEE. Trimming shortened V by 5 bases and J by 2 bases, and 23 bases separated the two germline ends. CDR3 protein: CASSQVGSVAEPYEQYF. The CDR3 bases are TGTGCCAGCAGTCAAGTGGGCTCAGTGGCGGAACCCTACGAGCAGTACTTC.

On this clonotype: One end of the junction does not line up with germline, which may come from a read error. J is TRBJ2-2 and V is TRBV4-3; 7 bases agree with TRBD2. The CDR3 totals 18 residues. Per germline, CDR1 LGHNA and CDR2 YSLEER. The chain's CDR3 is CASSQRMTARGGTGELFF. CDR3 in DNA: TGCGCCAGCAGCCAACGTATGACAGCCCGCGGGGGTACCGGGGAGCTGTTCTTT.

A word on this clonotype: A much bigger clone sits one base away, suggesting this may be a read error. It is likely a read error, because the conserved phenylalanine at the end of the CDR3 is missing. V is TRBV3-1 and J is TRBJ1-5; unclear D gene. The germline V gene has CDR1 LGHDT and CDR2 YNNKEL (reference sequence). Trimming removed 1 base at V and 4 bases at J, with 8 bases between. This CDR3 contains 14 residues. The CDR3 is CASSQGRVNQPQHL. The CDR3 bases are TGTGCCAGCAGCCAAGGACGGGTAAATCAGCCCCAGCATCTT.